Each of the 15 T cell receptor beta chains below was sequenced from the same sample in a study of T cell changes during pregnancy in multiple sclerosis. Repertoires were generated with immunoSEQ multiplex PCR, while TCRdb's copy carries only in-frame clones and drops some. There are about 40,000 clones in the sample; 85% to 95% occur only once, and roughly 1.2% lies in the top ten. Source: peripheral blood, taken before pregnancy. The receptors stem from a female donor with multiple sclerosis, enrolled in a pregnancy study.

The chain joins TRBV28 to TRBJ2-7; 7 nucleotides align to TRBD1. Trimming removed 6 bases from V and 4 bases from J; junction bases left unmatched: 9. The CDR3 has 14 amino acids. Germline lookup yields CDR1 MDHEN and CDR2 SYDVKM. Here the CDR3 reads CASRPFGTVYEQYF. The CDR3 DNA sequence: TGTGCCAGCAGGCCCTTCGGGACAGTTTACGAGCAGTACTTC.

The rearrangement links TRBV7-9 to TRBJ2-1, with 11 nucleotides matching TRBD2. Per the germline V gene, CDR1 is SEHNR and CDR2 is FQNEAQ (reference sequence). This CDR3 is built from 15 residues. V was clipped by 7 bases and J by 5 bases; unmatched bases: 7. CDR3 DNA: TGTGCCAGCACCCCCAAGACTAGCGGGAACAATGAGCAGTTCTTC. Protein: CASTPKTSGNNEQFF.

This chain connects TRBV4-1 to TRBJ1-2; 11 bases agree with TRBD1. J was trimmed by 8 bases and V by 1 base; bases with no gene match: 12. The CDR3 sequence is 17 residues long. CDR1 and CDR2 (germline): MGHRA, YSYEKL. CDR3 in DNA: TGCGCCAGCAGCCAAGCCCCACGGGGGGACAGGGGGGTAGGCTACACCTTC. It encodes CASSQAPRGDRGVGYTF.

The CDR3 protein is CASRTGDPSYEQYF. The CDR3 DNA follows: TGCGCCAGCAGAACAGGGGACCCCTCCTACGAGCAGTACTTC. This rearrangement joins TRBV5-1 to TRBJ2-7; 7 bases agree with TRBD1. The germline V gene has CDR1 SGHRS and CDR2 YFSETQ. V gave up 5 bases and J gave up 0 bases; unmatched junction bases: 5. This CDR3 contains 14 residues.

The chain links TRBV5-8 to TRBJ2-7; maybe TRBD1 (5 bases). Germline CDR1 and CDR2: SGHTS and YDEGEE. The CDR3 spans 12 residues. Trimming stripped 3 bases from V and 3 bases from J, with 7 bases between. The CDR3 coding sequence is TGTGCCAGCAGCTCGCAGGGCTACGAGCAGTACTTC. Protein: CASSSQGYEQYF.

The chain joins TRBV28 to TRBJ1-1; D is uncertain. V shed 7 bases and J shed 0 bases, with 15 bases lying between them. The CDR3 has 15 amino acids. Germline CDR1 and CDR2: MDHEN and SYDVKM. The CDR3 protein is CASTPRRVMNTEAFF. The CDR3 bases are TGTGCCAGCACTCCTAGGCGGGTCATGAACACTGAAGCTTTCTTT.

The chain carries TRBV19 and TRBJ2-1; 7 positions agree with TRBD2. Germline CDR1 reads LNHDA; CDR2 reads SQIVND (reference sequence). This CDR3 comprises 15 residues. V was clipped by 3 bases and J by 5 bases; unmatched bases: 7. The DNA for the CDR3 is TGTGCCAGTAGTATTGGAGCGGGACTCCACAATGAGCAGTTCTTC. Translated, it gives CASSIGAGLHNEQFF.

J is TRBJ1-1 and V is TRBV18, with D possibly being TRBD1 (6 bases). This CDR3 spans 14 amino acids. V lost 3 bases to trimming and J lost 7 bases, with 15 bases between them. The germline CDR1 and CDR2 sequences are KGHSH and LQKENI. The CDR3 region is CASSPGGPNYEAFF. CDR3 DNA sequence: TGTGCCAGCTCACCCGGGGGGCCCAACTATGAAGCTTTCTTT. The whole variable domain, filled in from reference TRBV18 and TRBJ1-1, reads NAGVMQNPRHLVRRRGQEARLRCSPMKGHSHVYWYRQLPEEGLKFMVYLQKENIIDESGMPKERFSAEFPKEGPSILRIQQVVRGDSAAYFCASSPGGPNYEAFFGQGTRLTVV.

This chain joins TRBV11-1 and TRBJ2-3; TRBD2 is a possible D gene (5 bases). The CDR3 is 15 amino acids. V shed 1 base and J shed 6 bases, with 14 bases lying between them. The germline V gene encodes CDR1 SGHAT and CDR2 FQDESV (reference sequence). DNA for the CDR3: TGTGCCAGCAGCTTAGGAAACGGGAATCTGGATACGCAGTATTTT. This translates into CASSLGNGNLDTQYF. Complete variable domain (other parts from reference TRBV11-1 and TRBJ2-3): EAEVAQSPRYKITEKSQAVAFWCDPISGHATLYWYRQILGQGPELLVQFQDESVVDDSQLPKDRFSAERLKGVDSTLKIQPAELGDSAMYLCASSLGNGNLDTQYFGPGTRLTVL.

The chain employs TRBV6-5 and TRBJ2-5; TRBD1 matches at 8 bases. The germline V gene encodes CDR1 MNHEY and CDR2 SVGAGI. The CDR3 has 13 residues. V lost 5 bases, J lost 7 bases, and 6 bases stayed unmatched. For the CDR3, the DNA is TGTGCCAGCAGTCAGGGACAGGCCGTGACCCAGTACTTC. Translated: CASSQGQAVTQYF.

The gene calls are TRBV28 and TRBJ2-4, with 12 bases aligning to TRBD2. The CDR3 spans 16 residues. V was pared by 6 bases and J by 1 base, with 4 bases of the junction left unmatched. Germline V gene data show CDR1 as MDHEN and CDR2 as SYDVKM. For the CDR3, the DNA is TGTGCCAGCAGCCTCGGACTAGCGGGGGCCAAAAACATTCAGTACTTC. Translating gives CASSLGLAGAKNIQYF. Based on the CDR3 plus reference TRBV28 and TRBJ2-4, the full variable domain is DVKVTQSSRYLVKRTGEKVFLECVQDMDHENMFWYRQDPGLGLRLIYFSYDVKMKEKGDIPEGYSVSREKKERFSLILESASTNQTSMYLCASSLGLAGAKNIQYFGAGTRLSVL.

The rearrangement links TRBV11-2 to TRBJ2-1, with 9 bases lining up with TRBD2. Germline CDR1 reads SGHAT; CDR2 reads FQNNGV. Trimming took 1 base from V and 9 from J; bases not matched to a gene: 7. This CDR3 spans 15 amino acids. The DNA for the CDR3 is TGTGCCAGCAGCTTAGGTTCTAGCGGGAATAGTGAGCAGTTCTTC. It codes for CASSLGSSGNSEQFF.

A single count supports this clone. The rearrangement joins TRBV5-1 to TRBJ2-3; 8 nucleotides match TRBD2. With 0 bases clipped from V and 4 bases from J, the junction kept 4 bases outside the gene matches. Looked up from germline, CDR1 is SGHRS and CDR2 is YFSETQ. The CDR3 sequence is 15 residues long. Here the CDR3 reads CASSLGAGEADTQYF. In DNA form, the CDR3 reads TGCGCCAGCAGCTTGGGAGCGGGAGAGGCAGATACGCAGTATTTT.

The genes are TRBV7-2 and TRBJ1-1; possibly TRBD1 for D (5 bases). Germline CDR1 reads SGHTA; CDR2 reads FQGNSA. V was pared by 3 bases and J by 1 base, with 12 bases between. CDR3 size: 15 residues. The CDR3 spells CASSFVGARNTEAFF. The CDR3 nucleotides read TGTGCCAGCAGCTTTGTAGGGGCGCGGAACACTGAAGCTTTCTTT.

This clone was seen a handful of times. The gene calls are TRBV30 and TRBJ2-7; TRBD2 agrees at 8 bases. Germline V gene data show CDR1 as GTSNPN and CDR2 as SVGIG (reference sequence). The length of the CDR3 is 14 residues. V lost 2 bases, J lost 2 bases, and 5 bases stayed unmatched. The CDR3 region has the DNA TGTGCCTGGAGTACGGGACTAGTCCCCTACGAGCAGTACTTC. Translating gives CAWSTGLVPYEQYF.